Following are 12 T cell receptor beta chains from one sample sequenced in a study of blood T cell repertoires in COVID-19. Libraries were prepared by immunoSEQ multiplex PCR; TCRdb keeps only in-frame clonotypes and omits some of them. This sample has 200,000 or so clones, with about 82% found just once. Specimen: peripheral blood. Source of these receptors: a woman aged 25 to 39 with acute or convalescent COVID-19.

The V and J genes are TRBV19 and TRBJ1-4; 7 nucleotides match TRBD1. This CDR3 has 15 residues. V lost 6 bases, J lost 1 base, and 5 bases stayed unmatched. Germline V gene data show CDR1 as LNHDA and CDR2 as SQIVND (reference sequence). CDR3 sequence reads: CASSKNRGTNEKLFF. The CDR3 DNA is TGTGCCAGTAGCAAAAACAGGGGAACTAATGAAAAACTGTTTTTT. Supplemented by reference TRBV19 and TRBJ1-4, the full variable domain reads DGGITQSPKYLFRKEGQNVTLSCEQNLNHDAMYWYRQDPGQGLRLIYYSQIVNDFQKGDIAEGYSVSREKKESFPLTVTSAQKNPTAFYLCASSKNRGTNEKLFFGSGTQLSVL.

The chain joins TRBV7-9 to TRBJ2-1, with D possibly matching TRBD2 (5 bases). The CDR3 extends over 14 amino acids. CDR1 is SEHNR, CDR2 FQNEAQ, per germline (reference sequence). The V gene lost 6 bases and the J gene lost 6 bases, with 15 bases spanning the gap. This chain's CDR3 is CASRPGWVLNEQFF. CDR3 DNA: TGTGCCAGCAGACCGGGGTGGGTGCTCAATGAGCAGTTCTTC. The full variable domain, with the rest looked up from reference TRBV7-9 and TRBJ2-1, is DTGVSQNPRHKITKRGQNVTFRCDPISEHNRLYWYRQTLGQGPEFLTYFQNEAQLEKSRLLSDRFSAERPKGSFSTLEIQRTEQGDSAMYLCASRPGWVLNEQFFGPGTRLTVL.

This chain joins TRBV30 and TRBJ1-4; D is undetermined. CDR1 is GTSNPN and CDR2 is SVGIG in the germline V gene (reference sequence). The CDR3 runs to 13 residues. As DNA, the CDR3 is TGTGCTCTAGAGGGTTTCACTAATGAAAAACTGTTTTTT. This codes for CALEGFTNEKLFF.

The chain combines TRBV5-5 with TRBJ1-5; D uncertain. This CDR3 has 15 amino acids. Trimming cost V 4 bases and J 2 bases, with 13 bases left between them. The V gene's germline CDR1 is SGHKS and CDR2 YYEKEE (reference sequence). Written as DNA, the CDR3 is TGTGCCAGCAGCGCATTCCGGGGTGGCAATCAGCCCCAGCATTTT. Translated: CASSAFRGGNQPQHF.

CDR3 amino acids: CASRSTGYGYTF. CDR3 bases: TGTGCCAGCAGGTCCACAGGGTATGGCTACACCTTC. This chain links TRBV6-5 with TRBJ1-2, with D possibly matching TRBD1 (6 bases). The V end was cut by 6 bases, the J end by 5 bases, with 10 bases between. This CDR3 spans 12 amino acids. Germline values: CDR1 MNHEY, CDR2 SVGAGI.

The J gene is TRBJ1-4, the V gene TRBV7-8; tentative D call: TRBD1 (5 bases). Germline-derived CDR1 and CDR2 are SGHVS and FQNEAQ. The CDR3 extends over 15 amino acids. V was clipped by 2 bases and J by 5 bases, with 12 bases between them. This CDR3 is CASSLWRAGNEKLFF. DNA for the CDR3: TGTGCCAGCAGCTTATGGAGGGCAGGGAATGAAAAACTGTTTTTT. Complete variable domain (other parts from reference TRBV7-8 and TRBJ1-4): GAGVSQSPRYKVAKRGQDVALRCDPISGHVSLFWYQQALGQGPEFLTYFQNEAQLDKSGLPSDRFFAERPEGSVSTLKIQRTQQEDSAVYLCASSLWRAGNEKLFFGSGTQLSVL.

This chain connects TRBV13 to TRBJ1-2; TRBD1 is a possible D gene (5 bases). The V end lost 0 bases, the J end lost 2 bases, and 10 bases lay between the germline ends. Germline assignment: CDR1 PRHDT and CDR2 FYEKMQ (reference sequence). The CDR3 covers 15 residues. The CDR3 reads CASSLGTDSNYGYTF. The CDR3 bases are TGTGCCAGCAGCTTAGGGACTGACAGCAACTATGGCTACACCTTC.

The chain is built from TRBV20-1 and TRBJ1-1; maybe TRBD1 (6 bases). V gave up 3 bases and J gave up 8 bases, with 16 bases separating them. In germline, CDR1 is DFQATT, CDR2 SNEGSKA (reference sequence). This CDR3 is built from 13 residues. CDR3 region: CSASRTALAEAFF. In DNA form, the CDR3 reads TGCAGTGCTAGTCGGACAGCCCTTGCAGAAGCTTTCTTT.

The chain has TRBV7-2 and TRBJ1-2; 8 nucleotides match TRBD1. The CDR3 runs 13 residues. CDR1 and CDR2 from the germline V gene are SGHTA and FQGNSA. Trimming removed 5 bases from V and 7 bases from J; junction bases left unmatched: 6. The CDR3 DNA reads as TGTGCCAGCAGCGTGGACAGGGTGCTTGGCTACACCTTC. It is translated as CASSVDRVLGYTF.

The CDR3 DNA is TGTGCCAGCACCGGGATTTCATACGAGCAGTACTTC. Its translation: CASTGISYEQYF. The chain combines TRBV11-1 with TRBJ2-7; a weak D match, TRBD2 (5 bases). CDR1 is SGHAT, CDR2 FQDESV, per germline (reference sequence). The CDR3 length is 12 residues. Trimming removed 7 bases from V and 4 bases from J, with 11 bases in between.

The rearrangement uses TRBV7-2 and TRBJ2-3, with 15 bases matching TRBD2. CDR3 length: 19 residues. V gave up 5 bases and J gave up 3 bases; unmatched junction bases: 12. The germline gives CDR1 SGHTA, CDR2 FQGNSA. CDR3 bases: TGTGCCAGCAGCCTCATGGGACTAGCGGGGGGCAGGCGGACAGATACGCAGTATTTT. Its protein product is CASSLMGLAGGRRTDTQYF.

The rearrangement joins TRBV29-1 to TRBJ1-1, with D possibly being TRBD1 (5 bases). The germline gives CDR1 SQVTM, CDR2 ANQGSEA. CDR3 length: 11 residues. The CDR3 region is CKVDMNTEAFF. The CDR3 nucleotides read TGCAAGGTGGACATGAACACTGAAGCTTTCTTT.